The present entry profiles one TCR beta chain with its context. V lost 1 base to trimming and J lost 3 bases; unmatched junction nucleotides: 8. From germline, CDR1 is SGHVS and CDR2 FQNEAQ. The length of the CDR3 is 17 residues. A v3.0 immunoSEQ assay was performed at survey level. TCRdb keeps only in-frame clones here, not all; method: immunoSEQ multiplex PCR. The profile shows tens of thousands of clones, over 85% of them singletons. The data are from a study of long-term antiretroviral therapy in people with HIV. The receptor's source is a woman between 18 and 30 years old with HIV. The chain links TRBV7-8 to TRBJ2-1, with TRBD2 identical over 8 bases. Sample: unsorted PBMCs, taken 1.8 years after starting antiretroviral therapy. The CDR3: CASSLELAGPLYNEQFF. CDR3 DNA: TGTGCCAGCAGCTTAGAGCTAGCGGGCCCCCTCTACAATGAGCAGTTCTTC.